This paragraph covers one T cell receptor beta chain sequence. What it binds is unknown. The CDR3 loop spans 17 amino acids. CDR1 is LNHNV and CDR2 is YYDKDF in the germline V gene (reference sequence). Losses at the gene ends were 4 bases for V and 2 bases for J; bases not matched to a gene: 11. This sample is drawn from a study of cytotoxic CD8 clonotypes in ibrutinib-treated CLL. Overall study findings and caveats: At ibrutinib response, clonality increased, and at progression it declined back toward baseline.

TCRdb's table, derived via immunoSEQ multiplex PCR, lists solely in-frame clones and lacks some. Here the sample spans 150,000 or so clones, about 84% being singletons. The rearrangement links TRBV15 to TRBJ2-7, with 10 bases aligning to TRBD1. The source was PBMCs, collected after 36 months of ibrutinib treatment. The receptor comes from a human donor with chronic lymphocytic leukemia. CDR3 residues: CATSTLPGQGTPYEQYF. The CDR3 DNA reads TGTGCCACCAGCACCCTACCGGGACAGGGGACCCCCTACGAGCAGTACTTC.